Sequencing of this TCR beta chain was carried out in a study of response to subunit inactivated influenza vaccine. Note on this clonotype: Its antigen is currently unknown.

Germline assignment: CDR1 MGHRA and CDR2 YSYEKL. The germline V and J ends were trimmed by 0 bases and 0 bases, with 6 bases remaining between them. CDR3 length: 15 amino acids. General study results and limits: The authors proposed limited new T cell recruitment per seasonal influenza vaccination.

TCRdb itself ran the RT-PCR reads through MiXCR, one entry per CDR3 protein. The sample consists of hundreds of thousands of distinct CDR3 sequences, approximately 9.9% of them appearing once. This chain joins TRBV4-1 and TRBJ2-1, with D hard to call. This TCR came from a man between 45 and 60 years old who received an inactivated influenza vaccine. Sequenced here: PBMCs from blood, sampled 40 to 50 days after vaccination. CDR3 sequence (DNA): TGCGCCAGCAGCCAAGATACCCCCTCCTACAATGAGCAGTTCTTC. This sequence encodes CASSQDTPSYNEQFF.